Below are 11 T cell receptor beta chains sequenced from a single sample in a study of blood T cell repertoires in COVID-19. Only in-frame clones appear in the TCRdb table, and some are missing; sequencing was by immunoSEQ multiplex PCR. The sample has fewer than 200,000 clones, 80% to 90% seen once. Input material: peripheral blood. The receptors here all came from a man younger than 30 who had recovered from COVID-19.

In DNA form, the CDR3 reads TGTGCCAGCAGTTACTCGAACCTAGGAGTGGATGGCTACACCTTC. Translating it yields CASSYSNLGVDGYTF. The genes are TRBV6-5 and TRBJ1-2; D is unresolved. Germline-derived CDR1 and CDR2 are MNHEY and SVGAGI. V lost 0 bases to trimming and J lost 6 bases, with 14 bases between them. This CDR3 is 15 amino acids long.

In DNA, the CDR3 is TGTGCCAGCAGTCCCCTCGGGAGAGAAAGGGGCTACACCTTC. Encoded protein: CASSPLGRERGYTF. The chain couples TRBV28 to TRBJ1-2; D uncertain. The V gene's germline CDR1 is MDHEN and CDR2 SYDVKM. Deletions cut 5 bases from V and 8 bases from J, with 18 bases between. The CDR3 spans 14 residues.

The chain uses TRBV25-1 and TRBJ2-1; 9 bases are a match to TRBD2. Looked up from germline, CDR1 is MGHDK and CDR2 is SYGVNS. The CDR3 is 16 residues long. Trimming removed 2 bases from V and 4 bases from J; junction bases left unmatched: 6. CDR3 in DNA: TGTGCCAGCAGTGAAGCGGGAGGGCCTGATTACAATGAGCAGTTCTTC. This translates into CASSEAGGPDYNEQFF. Full variable domain (missing parts from reference TRBV25-1 and TRBJ2-1): EADIYQTPRYLVIGTGKKITLECSQTMGHDKMYWYQQDPGMELHLIHYSYGVNSTEKGDLSSESTVSRIRTEHFPLTLESARPSHTSQYLCASSEAGGPDYNEQFFGPGTRLTVL.

The V and J genes are TRBV7-8 and TRBJ1-1; D possibly corresponds to TRBD1 (6 bases). V lost 6 bases to trimming and J lost 1 base, with 15 bases between them. The CDR3 loop spans 15 amino acids. Looked up from germline, CDR1 is SGHVS and CDR2 is FQNEAQ. CDR3 DNA sequence: TGTGCCAGCAGTTACCAGACAGGAACGAACACTGAAGCTTTCTTT. This gives the protein CASSYQTGTNTEAFF.

V gene TRBV15 combines with J gene TRBJ2-1, with unresolved D. In germline, CDR1 is LNHNV, CDR2 YYDKDF (reference sequence). This CDR3 has 13 residues. Trimming removed 1 base at V and 7 bases at J, with 8 bases between. CDR3 loop: CATSRVIENEQFF. The CDR3 DNA reads TGTGCCACCAGCAGAGTTATCGAGAATGAGCAGTTCTTC.

The rearrangement uses TRBV7-6 and TRBJ2-3; 15 nucleotides agree with TRBD2. The V gene's germline CDR1 is SGHVS and CDR2 FNYEAQ. This CDR3 is built from 18 residues. The V segment lost 4 bases and the J segment 0 bases; nucleotides outside the gene matches: 5. CDR3 DNA: TGTGCCAGCAGCTCCTGGACTAGCGGGAGGGCTAGCACAGATACGCAGTATTTT. This translates into CASSSWTSGRASTDTQYF.

The genes are TRBV5-1 and TRBJ2-1; tentative D call: TRBD2 (5 bases). Per the germline V gene, CDR1 is SGHRS and CDR2 is YFSETQ. The CDR3 has 15 amino acids. Trimming took off 0 bases at V and 3 bases at J, with 10 bases between the two ends. CDR3: CASSLAAGLYNEQFF. CDR3 in DNA: TGCGCCAGCAGCTTGGCCGCGGGTCTCTACAATGAGCAGTTCTTC.

V usage is TRBV7-9 and J usage is TRBJ2-1; D is ambiguous. Germline loops: CDR1 SEHNR, CDR2 FQNEAQ (reference sequence). The CDR3 is made up of 12 amino acids. V gave up 2 bases and J gave up 10 bases, with 9 bases separating them. The CDR3 DNA reads TGTGCCAGCAGCTTATTCCCGTCCGAGCAGTTCTTC. It translates to CASSLFPSEQFF.

The rearrangement joins TRBV19 to TRBJ1-1; weak D call: TRBD1 (6 bases). CDR1 is LNHDA, CDR2 SQIVND, per germline (reference sequence). V gave up 5 bases and J gave up 5 bases, with 18 bases separating them. The CDR3 runs to 15 residues. The CDR3: CASSWGGRGRTEAFF. Written as DNA, the CDR3 is TGTGCCAGTAGTTGGGGGGGCCGGGGGCGGACTGAAGCTTTCTTT.

This clone was detected only once. V and J are TRBV5-4 and TRBJ1-2; 11 bases are shared with TRBD1. V lost 3 bases, J lost 8 bases, and 9 bases stayed unmatched. The CDR3 length is 15 residues. CDR1 and CDR2 from the germline V gene are SGHNT and YYREEE (reference sequence). This chain's CDR3 is CASSSSGQGALGYTF. The CDR3 region has the DNA TGTGCCAGCAGCTCCTCAGGACAGGGGGCTCTCGGCTACACCTTC.

This rearrangement joins TRBV11-3 to TRBJ2-1; 7 nucleotides line up with TRBD2. Trimming at V came to 5 bases and at J to 0 bases, leaving 10 bases not matched to a gene. Germline CDR1 reads SGHNT; CDR2 reads YENEEA. The CDR3 runs 17 residues. CDR3 in amino acids: CASSPRSAGDSYNEQFF. As DNA, the CDR3 is TGTGCCAGCAGCCCCAGGTCTGCGGGAGACTCCTACAATGAGCAGTTCTTC.